This TCR beta chain appears in the sequencing data of a study of human T cells and chemical hapten exposure (dated by TCRdb to the early 2020s). Regarding the research as a whole: For sensitization, 2% DPC in acetone was applied to a roughly 2 cm by roughly 2 cm area of upper inner arm skin. Throughout the approximately 22-week study period, patients were also given weekly therapeutic DPC doses on the scalp. Patch tests used Finn chambers with 0.01% DPC on the upper back, scored after 6 days by International Contact Dermatitis Research Group standards. Most of the patients in the cohort were female, and the cohort covered alopecia areata with under or over 50% scalp involvement, alopecia totalis and alopecia universalis. Libraries were combined into a pool for sequencing, and differences in TCR yield between samples came mainly from small differences in library volumes within the pool. Peripheral blood TCR repertoire changes were tracked in vivo in alopecia patients during primary and secondary sensitization to the hapten diphenylcyclopropenone (DPC). Blood was sampled from patients pre-sensitization (week 0) and at 2, 6 and about 24 weeks after DPC sensitization. For TCR sequencing, blood came from 25 to 35 alopecia patients at anywhere from one to four time points (pre-sensitization, 2, 6 and 24 weeks).

On this clonotype: Its antigen specificity is not known. No base-level quality is on record; no much larger clone is a single base apart.

Broader findings and caveats from the paper: Repeated subsampling changed both the strength of the expansion versus patch-test correlation and the threshold at which that correlation became significant. Patch test score was positively correlated with the number of PT1 expanded TCRs, with significance at thresholds 8, 16 and 32 but not at 4. Compared with pre-sensitization or healthy control sets, expanded TCRs formed significantly more large CDR3 similarity clusters, which is consistent with antigen-driven responses. DPC sensitization did not change how many TCRs were above 1 in 1000 frequency, and no evidence was found of alterations in global repertoire structure. Because every patient had alopecia, a presumed autoimmune disease, the patients' immune response might differ from that of healthy individuals.

V and J lose 0 bases and 8 bases, and a span of 13 bases separates them. CDR3 length: 13 amino acids, cysteine to phenylalanine. Just CDR3 DNA is preserved here, 39 bases in frame from base 1. CDR1 and CDR2, looked up from the germline V gene (reference sequence), are GTSNPN and SVGIG. Explained via the paper, the time point label denotes: patch test 2, 6 weeks after DPC sensitization. According to the study, the label for this sample's treatment or condition signals: therapeutic diphenylcyclopropenone sensitization with weekly scalp DPC. At each patch-test visit, blood was drawn before the patch test was applied. Patients were eligible if aged 18 to 70, diagnosed with alopecia and judged suitable for DPC therapy, and pregnant patients were excluded. Total RNA was extracted from unfractionated whole blood that had been collected in Tempus Blood RNA tubes. Library preparation employed RACE. The instrument was a NextSeq 500. Library preparation attached unique molecular identifiers to individual cDNA molecules for quantitative, reproducible TCR counting. Both TCR alpha and TCR beta chains were sequenced from each blood RNA sample. The original pipeline was this. Samples had a median of roughly 98,000 TCRs, with a range from 23,224 to 690,600. V, J and CDR3 annotation of the TCR reads was performed with the Decombinator software suite. For PS versus PT1 abundance plots, all samples were subsampled to the same number of TCRs (28,000). Expanded TCRs were defined as absent before sensitization and observed at least eight times at the 2-week time point. Through fastp at Q25 and MiXCR, TCRdb rebuilt clones from the public reads, retaining in-frame beta chains. Rows with one shared CDR3 protein collapse into an entry with the most common genes and DNA. TCRdb, rather than the study authors, made the V and J calls. Across this sample there are some 82,000 distinct CDR3 sequences, with more than 6.5% seen only once. The ten biggest clones cover approximately 1.3% of the sample.

The sequences come from whole blood, collected in connection with sensitization to the hapten diphenylcyclopropenone (DPC). This TCR came from a woman aged 25 to 45 with alopecia areata. Some clones in this sample may be carry-over from other donors' samples. This receptor chain uses TRBV30 and TRBJ1-1, with the D gene uncertain. The nucleotide sequence is TGTGCCTGGAGTGTCCCCTACCTCCAAGAAGCTTTCTTT. Its product reads: CAWSVPYLQEAFF.